This entry is about one T cell receptor beta chain. Germline CDR1 and CDR2: SGHRS and YFSETQ. The CDR3 loop spans 15 amino acids. V dropped 4 bases and J dropped 4; count of bases not matched to a gene: 7. Original processing notes: From reference gene primer amplification, estimates of nucleated cell counts were derived. Profiling relied on immunoSEQ multiplex PCR, and the TCRdb table lists in-frame clones only, not all of them. V and J calls and clone size are as listed in that table; D and trimming were resolved from the DNA. This sample carries around 130,000 clones, roughly four fifths of them seen once, and the ten largest clones take about 8%. This record belongs to a study of blood T cell repertoires in COVID-19. Study-wide background: Material from acute and convalescent COVID-19 was sourced from the United States, Italy and Spain. Sources were T cells, B-cell-depleted T cells, or PBMCs; the material itself was cDNA or gDNA.

The chain joins TRBV5-1 to TRBJ1-3; 8 nucleotides line up with TRBD1. This clonotype was sampled from a human donor in a cohort sampled during active COVID-19. Sequencing was done on a sample of peripheral blood. The CDR3 sequence: CASSDRTGSGNTIYF. CDR3 nucleotides: TGCGCCAGCAGCGATCGGACAGGGTCCGGAAACACCATATATTTT.